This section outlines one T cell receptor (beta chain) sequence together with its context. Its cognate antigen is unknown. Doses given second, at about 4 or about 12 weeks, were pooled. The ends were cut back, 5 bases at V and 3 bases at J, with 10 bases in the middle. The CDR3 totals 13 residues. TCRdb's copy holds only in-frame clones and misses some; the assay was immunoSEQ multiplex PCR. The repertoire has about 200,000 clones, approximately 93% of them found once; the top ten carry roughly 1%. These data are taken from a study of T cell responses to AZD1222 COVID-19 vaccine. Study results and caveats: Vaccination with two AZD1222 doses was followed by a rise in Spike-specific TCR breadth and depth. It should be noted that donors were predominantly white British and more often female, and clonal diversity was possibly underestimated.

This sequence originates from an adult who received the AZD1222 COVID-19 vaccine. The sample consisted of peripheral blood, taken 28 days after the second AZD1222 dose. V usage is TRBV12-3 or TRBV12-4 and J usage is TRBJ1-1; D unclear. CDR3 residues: CASSRTADTEAFF. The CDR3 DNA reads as TGTGCCAGCAGTCGGACGGCGGACACTGAAGCTTTCTTT.